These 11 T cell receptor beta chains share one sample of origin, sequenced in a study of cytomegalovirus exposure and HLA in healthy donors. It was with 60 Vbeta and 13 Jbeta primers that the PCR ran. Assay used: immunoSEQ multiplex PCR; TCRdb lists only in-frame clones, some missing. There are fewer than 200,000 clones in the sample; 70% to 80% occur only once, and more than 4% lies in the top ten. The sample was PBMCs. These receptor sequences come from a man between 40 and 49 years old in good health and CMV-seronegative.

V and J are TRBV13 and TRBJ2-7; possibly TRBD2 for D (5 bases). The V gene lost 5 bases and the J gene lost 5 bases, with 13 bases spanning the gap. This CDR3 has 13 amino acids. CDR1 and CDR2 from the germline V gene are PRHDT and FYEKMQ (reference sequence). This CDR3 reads CASSLAGIDEQYF. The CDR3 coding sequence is TGTGCCAGCAGCCTAGCCGGGATCGACGAGCAGTACTTC.

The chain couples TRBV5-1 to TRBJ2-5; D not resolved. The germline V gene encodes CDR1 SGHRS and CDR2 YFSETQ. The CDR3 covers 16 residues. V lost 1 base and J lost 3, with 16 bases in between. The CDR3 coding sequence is TGCGCCAGCAGCTTGACTCGGGTCGTTCAAAAAGAGACCCAGTACTTC. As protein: CASSLTRVVQKETQYF.

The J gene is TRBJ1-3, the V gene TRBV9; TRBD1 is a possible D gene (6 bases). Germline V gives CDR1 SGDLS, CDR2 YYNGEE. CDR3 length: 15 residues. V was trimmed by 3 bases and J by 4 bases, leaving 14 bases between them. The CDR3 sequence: CASSGLQGEGNTIYF. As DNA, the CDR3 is TGTGCCAGCAGCGGCCTACAGGGCGAGGGAAACACCATATATTTT. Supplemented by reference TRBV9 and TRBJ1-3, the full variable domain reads DSGVTQTPKHLITATGQRVTLRCSPRSGDLSVYWYQQSLDQGLQFLIQYYNGEERAKGNILERFSAQQFPDLHSELNLSSLELGDSALYFCASSGLQGEGNTIYFGEGSWLTVV.

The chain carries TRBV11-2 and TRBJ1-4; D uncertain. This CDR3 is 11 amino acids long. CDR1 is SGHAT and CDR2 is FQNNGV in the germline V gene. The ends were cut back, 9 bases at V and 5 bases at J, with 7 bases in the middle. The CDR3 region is CASSVNEKLFF. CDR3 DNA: TGTGCCAGTTCGGTGAATGAAAAACTGTTTTTT.

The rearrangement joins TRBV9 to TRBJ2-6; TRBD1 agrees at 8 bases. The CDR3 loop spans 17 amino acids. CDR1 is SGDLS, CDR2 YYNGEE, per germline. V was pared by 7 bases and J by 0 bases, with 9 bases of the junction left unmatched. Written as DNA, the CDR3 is TGTGCCAGCGTACCGGGACAGGAAGTCTCTGGGGCCAACGTCCTGACTTTC. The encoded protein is CASVPGQEVSGANVLTF.

CDR3 loop: CASSLRGQQFLYF. The CDR3, as DNA: TGTGCCAGCAGCTTACGGGGACAGCAGTTTTTGTACTTC. The chain has TRBV7-2 and TRBJ2-7; 7 nucleotides agree with TRBD1. The CDR3 totals 13 residues. The germline V gene has CDR1 SGHTA and CDR2 FQGNSA. V was pared by 2 bases and J by 12 bases, with 10 bases of the junction left unmatched.

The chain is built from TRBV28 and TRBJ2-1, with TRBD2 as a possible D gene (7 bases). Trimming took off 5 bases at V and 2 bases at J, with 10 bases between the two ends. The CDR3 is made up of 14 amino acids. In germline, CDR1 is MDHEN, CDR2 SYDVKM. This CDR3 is CASSTGGPYNEQFF. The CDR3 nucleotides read TGTGCCAGCAGTACGGGGGGCCCCTACAATGAGCAGTTCTTC.

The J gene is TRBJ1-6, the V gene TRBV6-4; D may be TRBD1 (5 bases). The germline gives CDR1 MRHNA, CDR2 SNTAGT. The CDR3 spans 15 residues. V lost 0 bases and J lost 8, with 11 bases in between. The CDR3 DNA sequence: TGTGCCAGCAGTGACTCGCCAGGGTCGGATTCACCCCTCCACTTT. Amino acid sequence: CASSDSPGSDSPLHF.

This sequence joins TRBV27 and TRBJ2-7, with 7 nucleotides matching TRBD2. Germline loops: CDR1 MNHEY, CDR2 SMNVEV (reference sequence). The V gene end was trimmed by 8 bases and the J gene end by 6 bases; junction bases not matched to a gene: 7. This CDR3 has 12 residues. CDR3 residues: CASWGGTAEQYF. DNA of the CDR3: TGTGCCAGCTGGGGAGGGACCGCCGAGCAGTACTTC.

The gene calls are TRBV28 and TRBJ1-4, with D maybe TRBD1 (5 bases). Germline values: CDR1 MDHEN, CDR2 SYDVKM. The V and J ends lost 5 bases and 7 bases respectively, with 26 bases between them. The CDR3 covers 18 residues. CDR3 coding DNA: TGTGCCAGCAGTCTCTCGTCAGCGGGGACGGGTGTGGGTGAAAAACTGTTTTTT. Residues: CASSLSSAGTGVGEKLFF.

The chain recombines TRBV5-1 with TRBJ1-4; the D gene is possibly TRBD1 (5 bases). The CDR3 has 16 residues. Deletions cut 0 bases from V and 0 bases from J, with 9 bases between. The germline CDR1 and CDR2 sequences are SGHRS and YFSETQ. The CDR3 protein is CASSLVTVSTNEKLFF. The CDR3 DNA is TGCGCCAGCAGCTTGGTGACAGTCTCAACTAATGAAAAACTGTTTTTT. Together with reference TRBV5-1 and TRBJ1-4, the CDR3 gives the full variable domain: KAGVTQTPRYLIKTRGQQVTLSCSPISGHRSVSWYQQTPGQGLQFLFEYFSETQRNKGNFPGRFSGRQFSNSRSEMNVSTLELGDSALYLCASSLVTVSTNEKLFFGSGTQLSVL.